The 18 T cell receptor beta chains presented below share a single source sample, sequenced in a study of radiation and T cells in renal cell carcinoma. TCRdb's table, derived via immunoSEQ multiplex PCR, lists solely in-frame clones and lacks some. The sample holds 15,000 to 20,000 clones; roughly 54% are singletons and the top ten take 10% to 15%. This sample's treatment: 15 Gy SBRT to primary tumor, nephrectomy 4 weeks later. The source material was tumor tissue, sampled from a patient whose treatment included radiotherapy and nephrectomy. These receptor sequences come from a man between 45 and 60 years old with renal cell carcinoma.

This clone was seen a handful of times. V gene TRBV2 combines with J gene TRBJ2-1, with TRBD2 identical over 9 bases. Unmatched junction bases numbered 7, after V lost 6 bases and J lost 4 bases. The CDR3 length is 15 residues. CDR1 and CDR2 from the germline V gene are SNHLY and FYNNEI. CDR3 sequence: CASRAGTSLYNEQFF. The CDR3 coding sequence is TGTGCCAGCAGGGCCGGGACTAGCCTTTACAATGAGCAGTTCTTC.

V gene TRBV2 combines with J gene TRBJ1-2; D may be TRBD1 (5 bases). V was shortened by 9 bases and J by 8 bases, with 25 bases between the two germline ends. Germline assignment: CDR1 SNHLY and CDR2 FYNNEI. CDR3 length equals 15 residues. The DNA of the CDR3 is TGTGCCAGTCTCGGGGGGTCCCCGGCGAATCTCGGCTACACCTTC. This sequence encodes CASLGGSPANLGYTF.

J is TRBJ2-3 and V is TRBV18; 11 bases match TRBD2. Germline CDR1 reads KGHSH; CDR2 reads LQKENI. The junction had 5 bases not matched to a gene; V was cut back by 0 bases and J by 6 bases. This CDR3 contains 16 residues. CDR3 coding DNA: TGTGCCAGCTCACCACCACTAGCGGGGGTCCGGGATACGCAGTATTTT. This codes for CASSPPLAGVRDTQYF.

The CDR3 DNA sequence: TGTGCCAGCAGCCGGGGACTAGCGGACACCGGGGAGCTGTTTTTT. It is translated as CASSRGLADTGELFF. The rearrangement links TRBV11-3 to TRBJ2-2; 11 nucleotides agree with TRBD2. CDR3 length equals 15 residues. The trim removed 5 bases at V and 3 bases at J, leaving 2 bases unmatched. Germline CDR1 reads SGHNT; CDR2 reads YENEEA. The entire variable domain, with the rest obtained from reference TRBV11-3 and TRBJ2-2, is as follows: EAGVVQSPRYKIIEKKQPVAFWCNPISGHNTLYWYLQNLGQGPELLIRYENEEAVDDSQLPKDRFSAERLKGVDSTLKIQPAELGDSAVYLCASSRGLADTGELFFGEGSRLTVL.

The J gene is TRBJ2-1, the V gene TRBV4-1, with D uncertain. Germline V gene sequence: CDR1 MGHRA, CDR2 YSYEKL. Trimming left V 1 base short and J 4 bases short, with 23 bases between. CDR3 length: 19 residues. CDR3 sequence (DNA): TGCGCCAGCAGCCAAGTGCAGGCCCCGGTCCCGACCCGTTACAATGAGCAGTTCTTC. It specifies CASSQVQAPVPTRYNEQFF.

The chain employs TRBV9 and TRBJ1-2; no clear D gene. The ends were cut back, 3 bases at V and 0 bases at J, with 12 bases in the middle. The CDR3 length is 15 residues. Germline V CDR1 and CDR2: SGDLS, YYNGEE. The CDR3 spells CASSGWTEANYGYTF. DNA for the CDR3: TGTGCCAGCAGCGGATGGACTGAGGCTAACTATGGCTACACCTTC.

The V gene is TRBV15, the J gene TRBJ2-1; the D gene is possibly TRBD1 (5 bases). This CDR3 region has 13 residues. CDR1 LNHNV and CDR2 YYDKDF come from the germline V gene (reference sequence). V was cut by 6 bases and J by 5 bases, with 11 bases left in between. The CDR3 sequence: CATSLDRHNEQFF. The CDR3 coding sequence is TGTGCCACCAGTCTTGACAGACACAATGAGCAGTTCTTC.

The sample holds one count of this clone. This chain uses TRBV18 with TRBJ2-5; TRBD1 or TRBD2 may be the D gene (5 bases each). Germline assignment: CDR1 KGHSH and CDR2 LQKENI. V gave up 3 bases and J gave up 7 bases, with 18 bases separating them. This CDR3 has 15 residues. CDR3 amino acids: CASSPGRTKAGTQYF. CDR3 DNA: TGTGCCAGCTCACCGGGACGGACCAAGGCGGGGACCCAGTACTTC. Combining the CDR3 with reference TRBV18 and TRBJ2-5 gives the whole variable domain NAGVMQNPRHLVRRRGQEARLRCSPMKGHSHVYWYRQLPEEGLKFMVYLQKENIIDESGMPKERFSAEFPKEGPSILRIQQVVRGDSAAYFCASSPGRTKAGTQYFGPGTRLLVL.

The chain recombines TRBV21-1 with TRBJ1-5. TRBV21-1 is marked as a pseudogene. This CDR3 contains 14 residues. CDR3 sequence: CASSTILSAQPQHF. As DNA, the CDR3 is TGTGCCAGCAGCACCATCTTGTCGGCTCAGCCCCAGCATTTT.

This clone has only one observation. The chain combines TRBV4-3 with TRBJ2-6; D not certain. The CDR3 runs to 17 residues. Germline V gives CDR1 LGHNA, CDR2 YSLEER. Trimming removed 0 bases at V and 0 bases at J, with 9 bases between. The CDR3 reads CASSQETSLSGANVLTF. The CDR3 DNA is TGCGCCAGCAGCCAAGAAACTTCCCTCTCTGGGGCCAACGTCCTGACTTTC.

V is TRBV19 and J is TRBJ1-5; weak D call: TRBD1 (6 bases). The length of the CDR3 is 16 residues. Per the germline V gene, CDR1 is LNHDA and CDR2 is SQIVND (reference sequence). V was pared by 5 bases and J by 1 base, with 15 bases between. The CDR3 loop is CASSPTSGVSNQPQHF. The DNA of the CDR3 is TGTGCCAGTAGTCCAACCTCAGGGGTCAGCAATCAGCCCCAGCATTTT.

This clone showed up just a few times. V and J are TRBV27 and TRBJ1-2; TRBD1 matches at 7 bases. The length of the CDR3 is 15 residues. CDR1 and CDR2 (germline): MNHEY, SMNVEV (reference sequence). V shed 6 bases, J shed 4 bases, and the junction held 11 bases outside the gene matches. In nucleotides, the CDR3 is TGTGCCAGCAGCAATAGCGACAGGGTCGGCTATGGCTACACCTTC. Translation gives CASSNSDRVGYGYTF.

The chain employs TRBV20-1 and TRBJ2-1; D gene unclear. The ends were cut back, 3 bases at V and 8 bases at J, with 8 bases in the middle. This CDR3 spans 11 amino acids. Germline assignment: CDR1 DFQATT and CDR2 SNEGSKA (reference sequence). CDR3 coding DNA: TGCAGTGCTAGGCCCCTCTATGAGCAGTTCTTC. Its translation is CSARPLYEQFF.

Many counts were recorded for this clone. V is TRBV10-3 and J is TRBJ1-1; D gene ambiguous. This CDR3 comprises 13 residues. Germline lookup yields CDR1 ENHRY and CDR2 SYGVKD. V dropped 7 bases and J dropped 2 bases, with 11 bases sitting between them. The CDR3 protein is CAITEVPNTEAFF. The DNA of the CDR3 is TGTGCCATCACCGAAGTTCCAAACACTGAAGCTTTCTTT.

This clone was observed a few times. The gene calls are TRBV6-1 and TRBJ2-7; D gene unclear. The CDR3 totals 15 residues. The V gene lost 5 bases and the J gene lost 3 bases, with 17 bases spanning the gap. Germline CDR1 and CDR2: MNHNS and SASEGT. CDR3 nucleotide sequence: TGTGCCAGCAGTAGTGGTGGATATTCGGGCTACGAGCAGTACTTC. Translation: CASSSGGYSGYEQYF.

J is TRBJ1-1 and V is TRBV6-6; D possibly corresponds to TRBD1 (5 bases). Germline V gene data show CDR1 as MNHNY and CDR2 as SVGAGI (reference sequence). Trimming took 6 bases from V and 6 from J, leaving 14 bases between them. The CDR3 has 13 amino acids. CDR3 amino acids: CASSLLGVAEAFF. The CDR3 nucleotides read TGTGCCAGCAGCCTCCTAGGGGTGGCTGAAGCTTTCTTT.

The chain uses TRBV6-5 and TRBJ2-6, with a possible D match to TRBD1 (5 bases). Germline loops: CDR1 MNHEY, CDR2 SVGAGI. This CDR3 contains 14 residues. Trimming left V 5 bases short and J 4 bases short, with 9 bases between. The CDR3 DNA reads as TGTGCCAGCAGTGGGCGACAGGGGGCCAACGTCCTGACTTTC. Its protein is CASSGRQGANVLTF.

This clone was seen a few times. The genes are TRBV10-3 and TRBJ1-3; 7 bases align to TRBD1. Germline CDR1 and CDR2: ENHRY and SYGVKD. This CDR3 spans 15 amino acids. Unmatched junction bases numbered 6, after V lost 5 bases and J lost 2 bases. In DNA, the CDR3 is TGTGCCATCAGTACCGACAGGGTAGCTGGAAACACCATATATTTT. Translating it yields CAISTDRVAGNTIYF.